This note documents a single T cell receptor beta chain sequence. These data come from a study of control samples from healthy donors and cancer patients. The data were produced by immunoSEQ multiplex PCR, yet TCRdb's version contains in-frame clones alone and is incomplete. The sample includes around 120,000 clones, about 93% of them seen just once. Per germline, CDR1 MNHEY and CDR2 SMNVEV (reference sequence). Germline trimming cut 5 bases from V and 3 bases from J; bases unmatched to any gene: 13. This CDR3 spans 17 amino acids. This clonotype originated in a man aged 25-45 years in good health. Input material: blood. The V and J genes are TRBV27 and TRBJ2-4; 7 bases map to TRBD2. The CDR3 DNA is TGTGCCAGCAGTGTTACTGGGCAGCGGGGTATCAAAAACATTCAGTACTTC. It specifies CASSVTGQRGIKNIQYF.